This is a list of T cell receptor beta chains from one sample in a study of vaccination effects on CD4 cells after COVID-19. For these receptors, no antigen is known. Using immunoSEQ multiplex PCR, the repertoire was profiled, and TCRdb retains in-frame clones only, with some absent. The data show roughly 50,000 clones, over 50% seen once. The sequenced sample was CD4+ T cells from PBMCs cultured without peptide, obtained before COVID-19 vaccination. Receptors were obtained from a human donor who received a COVID-19 vaccine. Each CDR3 is given with its conserved first and last residue. The D gene is left open where the match is weak. Rows may omit the clone size; those that give it use once, few, many or a size class.

j_gene | v_gene | abundance | d_gene | CDR3nt | CDR3aa
TRBJ1-6 | TRBV2 | NA | NA | TGTGCCAGCAGTGTGGAAGGATCACCCCTCCACTTT | CASSVEGSPLHF
TRBJ2-1 | TRBV7-9 | NA | TRBD1 | TGTGCCAGCAGCTTAGGGCGGCAGGGGGCCTACAATGAGCAGTTCTTC | CASSLGRQGAYNEQFF
TRBJ1-2 | TRBV7-9 | NA | NA | TGTGCCAGCAGCTTAGATACAGGGAGAGGAGGCTACACCTTC | CASSLDTGRGGYTF
TRBJ1-1 | TRBV27 | NA | NA | TGTGCCAGCATAATCATACGGATGAACACTGAAGCTTTCTTT | CASIIIRMNTEAFF
TRBJ1-2 | TRBV6-5 | NA | NA | TGTGCCAGCAGTTCCTTAGACAGGAAGGCTGGCTACACCTTC | CASSSLDRKAGYTF
TRBJ2-1 | TRBV9 | NA | NA | TGTGCCAGCAGCGCCCCCCCGGGTGCGGTCCCCTTAAGCTCCTACAATGAGCAGTTCTTC | CASSAPPGAVPLSSYNEQFF
TRBJ1-4 | TRBV7-9 | NA | NA | TGTGCCAGTACGAGGGGGGACATAACTAATGAAAAACTGTTTTTT | CASTRGDITNEKLFF
TRBJ2-1 | TRBV5-6 | NA | NA | TGTGCCAGCAGCTTAAAAGGTTCCCTCTCCTACAATGAGCAGTTCTTC | CASSLKGSLSYNEQFF
TRBJ2-1 | TRBV25-1 | NA | TRBD2 | TGTGCCAGCAGTGTGAGCGGGGGCTCCTACAATGAGCAGTTCTTC | CASSVSGGSYNEQFF
TRBJ2-7 | TRBV27 | NA | NA | TGTGCCAGCAGAACCGCTGGCGAGCAGTACTTC | CASRTAGEQYF
TRBJ2-1 | TRBV7-6 | NA | TRBD1 | TGTGCCAGCAGCGAGCAACAGGGGGCACTGGGAAATGAGCAGTTCTTC | CASSEQQGALGNEQFF
TRBJ1-6 | TRBV9 | few | NA | TGTGCCAGCAGCGTAAATTCGCAGGGTAATTCACCCCTCCACTTT | CASSVNSQGNSPLHF
TRBJ1-5 | TRBV6-6 | NA | NA | TGTGCCAGCAGTTACTCGTCGCCCCAGCATTTT | CASSYSSPQHF
TRBJ1-2 | TRBV29-1 | once | NA | TGCAGCGTTGAAGATCGAGATGGCTACACCTTC | CSVEDRDGYTF
TRBJ2-1 | TRBV3-1/TRBV3-2 | NA | TRBD2 | TGTGCCAGCAGCCAGCCGATACTAGCGGGCTCCTACAATGAGCAGTTCTTC | CASSQPILAGSYNEQFF
TRBJ2-3 | TRBV6-5 | NA | TRBD2 | TGTGCCAGCAGATACTCGGGACTAATCTCAGATACGCAGTATTTT | CASRYSGLISDTQYF
TRBJ2-7 | TRBV7-2 | NA | TRBD2 | TGTGCCAGCAGCTCCACTAGCGGATCCTACGAGCAGTACTTC | CASSSTSGSYEQYF